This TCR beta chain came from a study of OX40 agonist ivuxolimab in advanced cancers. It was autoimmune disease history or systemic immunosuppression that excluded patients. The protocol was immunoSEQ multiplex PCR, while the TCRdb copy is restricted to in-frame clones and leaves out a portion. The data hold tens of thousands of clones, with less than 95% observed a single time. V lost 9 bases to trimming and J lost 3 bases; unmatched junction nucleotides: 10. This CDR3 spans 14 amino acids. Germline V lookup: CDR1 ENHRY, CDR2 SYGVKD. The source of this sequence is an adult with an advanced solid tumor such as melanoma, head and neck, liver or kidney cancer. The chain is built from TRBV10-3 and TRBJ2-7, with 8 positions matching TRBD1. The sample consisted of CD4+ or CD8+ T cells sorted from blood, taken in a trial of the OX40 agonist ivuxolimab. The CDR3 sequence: CAIRGQGDIYEQYF. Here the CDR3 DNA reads TGTGCCATTAGAGGACAGGGCGATATCTACGAGCAGTACTTC.